The 28 T cell receptor beta chains below all came from one sample that was sequenced in a study of control samples from healthy donors and cancer patients. This table comes from immunoSEQ multiplex PCR, and its TCRdb copy is limited to in-frame clones, with some not included. Among 90,000 or so clones listed, 88% were seen once. Sequenced sample: blood. These receptors originate from a woman aged 70-85 years in good health.

The chain uses TRBV6-5 and TRBJ2-7; TRBD2 matches 11 bases. The germline CDR1 and CDR2 sequences are MNHEY and SVGAGI. The CDR3 loop spans 15 amino acids. The ends lost 5 bases at V and 3 bases at J; junction bases unmatched: 6. The CDR3: CASSQTSGSFYEQYF. The CDR3 DNA sequence: TGTGCCAGCAGTCAAACTAGCGGGAGTTTCTACGAGCAGTACTTC.

The V gene is TRBV7-5, the J gene TRBJ1-5. TRBV7-5 is reported as a pseudogene. This CDR3 has 15 residues. In DNA, the CDR3 is TGTGCCAGAAGCTTATCGTGGCCCCGGGATCAGCCCCAGCATTTT. It specifies CARSLSWPRDQPQHF.

The chain employs TRBV5-8 and TRBJ1-3; D is unclear. The V end was cut by 0 bases, the J end by 5 bases, with 12 bases between. The germline V gene has CDR1 SGHTS and CDR2 YDEGEE. This CDR3 contains 15 residues. CDR3 DNA sequence: TGTGCCAGCAGCTTGGAGACGTTCAGTAGAAACACCATATATTTT. This sequence encodes CASSLETFSRNTIYF.

The chain uses TRBV5-5 and TRBJ1-5, with 7 positions matching TRBD1. The germline gives CDR1 SGHKS, CDR2 YYEKEE (reference sequence). With V trimmed by 4 bases and J by 4 bases, 8 bases remained unmatched. This CDR3 region has 15 residues. In nucleotides, the CDR3 is TGTGCCAGCAGCACCGGGACAGTCTCTAATCAGCCCCAGCATTTT. It codes for CASSTGTVSNQPQHF.

The J gene is TRBJ2-7, the V gene TRBV11-2; 7 positions agree with TRBD2. The germline V gene has CDR1 SGHAT and CDR2 FQNNGV. The V and J ends lost 0 bases and 4 bases, in that order; junction bases with no gene match: 3. This CDR3 comprises 14 residues. Here the CDR3 DNA reads TGTGCCAGCAGCTTAGATATGGGACTATACGAGCAGTACTTC. It yields the protein CASSLDMGLYEQYF.

The chain is built from TRBV7-2 and TRBJ1-3; the D is unclear. In germline, CDR1 is SGHTA, CDR2 FQGNSA. Trimming pared 5 bases from V and 4 bases from J, leaving 18 bases between. CDR3 length: 16 amino acids. The CDR3 sequence: CASSPLSGEAGNTIYF. CDR3 DNA: TGTGCCAGCAGCCCACTCTCTGGGGAAGCCGGAAACACCATATATTTT.

This chain links TRBV2 with TRBJ2-5; D tentatively reads TRBD1 or TRBD2 (5 bases each). From germline, CDR1 is SNHLY and CDR2 FYNNEI. V was pared by 4 bases and J by 1 base, with 13 bases between. The CDR3 runs to 15 residues. The CDR3 spells CASSVLPGRQETQYF. CDR3 in DNA: TGTGCCAGCAGTGTCCTGCCGGGGCGCCAAGAGACCCAGTACTTC.

The sample holds a few counts of this clone. The junction departs from germline at one end; a sequencing error may be responsible. CDR3 DNA: TGTGCCAGCAGAATCACTCAAGGGACCCAGTACTTC. Translation gives CASRITQGTQYF. The chain links TRBV2 to TRBJ2-5, with D unresolved. Germline V CDR1 and CDR2: SNHLY, FYNNEI. This CDR3 region has 12 residues.

The chain employs TRBV11-2 and TRBJ2-7; 14 positions match TRBD2. The germline CDR1 and CDR2 sequences are SGHAT and FQNNGV. Losses at the gene ends were 3 bases for V and 3 bases for J; bases not matched to a gene: 1. CDR3 length: 15 amino acids. The CDR3 reads CASSFGLAGGYEQYF. CDR3 DNA: TGTGCCAGCAGCTTCGGACTAGCGGGAGGCTACGAGCAGTACTTC.

The DNA of the CDR3 is TGCGCCAGCAGCTTGGCCCGGCTGACTAATGAGCAGTTCTTC. The encoded protein is CASSLARLTNEQFF. The V and J genes are TRBV5-1 and TRBJ2-1, with D uncertain. Germline assignment: CDR1 SGHRS and CDR2 YFSETQ. V was clipped by 0 bases and J by 7 bases, with 11 bases between them. The CDR3 length is 14 residues.

A remark on this clone: A junction boundary mismatches the germline segment, possibly from a read error. The chain is built from TRBV7-2 and TRBJ1-1; D gene ambiguous. The CDR3 length is 13 residues. The V gene's germline CDR1 is SGHTA and CDR2 FQGNSA. This CDR3 is CAGSLRKRTEAFF. The CDR3 nucleotides read TGTGCCGGCAGCTTACGGAAGCGCACTGAAGCTTTCTTT.

The gene calls are TRBV3-1 (or the pseudogene TRBV3-2) and TRBJ1-3; D may be TRBD1 (5 bases). CDR1 and CDR2 from the germline V gene are LGHDT and YNNKEL (reference sequence). The ends were cut back, 3 bases at V and 2 bases at J, with 8 bases in the middle. The CDR3 covers 14 residues. The CDR3 loop reads CASSHLGAGNTIYF. DNA for the CDR3: TGTGCCAGCAGCCACCTAGGGGCTGGAAACACCATATATTTT.

The rearrangement joins TRBV5-1 to TRBJ2-1, with 8 bases identical to TRBD2. The CDR3 is 15 residues long. With 4 bases clipped from V and 1 base from J, the junction kept 4 bases outside the gene matches. Germline loops: CDR1 SGHRS, CDR2 YFSETQ. CDR3 region: CASSPSGGSYNEQFF. In nucleotides, the CDR3 is TGCGCCAGCAGCCCGAGCGGGGGATCCTACAATGAGCAGTTCTTC.

This rearrangement joins TRBV3-1 (or the pseudogene TRBV3-2) to TRBJ1-2; D gene uncertain. V was clipped by 3 bases and J by 4 bases, with 12 bases between them. CDR1 is LGHDT, CDR2 YNNKEL, per germline (reference sequence). The CDR3 contains 14 residues. CDR3 bases: TGTGCCAGCAGCCAGGGCCCAGCGGTCTATGGCTACACCTTC. This encodes CASSQGPAVYGYTF.

This sequence joins TRBV6-5 and TRBJ1-1; D unclear. V was trimmed by 6 bases and J by 2 bases, leaving 10 bases between them. The CDR3 is 13 amino acids. The germline V gene has CDR1 MNHEY and CDR2 SVGAGI. The CDR3 DNA follows: TGTGCCAGCAGGAAAACAAGTAACACTGAAGCTTTCTTT. Translated: CASRKTSNTEAFF.

This sequence joins TRBV5-8 and TRBJ1-2, with a possible D match to TRBD1 (5 bases). V dropped 4 bases and J dropped 4 bases, with 23 bases sitting between them. The CDR3 has 17 residues. Germline V gene sequence: CDR1 SGHTS, CDR2 YDEGEE. CDR3 in amino acids: CASSPTGASVGAYGYTF. In DNA, the CDR3 is TGTGCCAGCAGCCCCACGGGAGCCTCCGTAGGGGCCTATGGCTACACCTTC.

This rearrangement joins TRBV3-1 (or the pseudogene TRBV3-2) to TRBJ2-5; D gene ambiguous. Germline values: CDR1 LGHDT, CDR2 YNNKEL (reference sequence). V lost 6 bases and J lost 2, with 4 bases in between. The CDR3 is 11 amino acids. This CDR3 is CASSLQETQYF. In DNA form, the CDR3 reads TGTGCCAGCAGTTTACAAGAGACCCAGTACTTC.

The sample holds one count of this clone. The chain employs TRBV15 and TRBJ1-1, with 10 bases that match TRBD1. The CDR3 is made up of 18 amino acids. The V segment lost 1 base and the J segment 1 base; nucleotides outside the gene matches: 9. Germline V CDR1 and CDR2: LNHNV, YYDKDF (reference sequence). This CDR3 is CATSRAPGQGSRNTEAFF. In DNA form, the CDR3 reads TGTGCCACCAGCAGAGCGCCGGGACAGGGGAGCAGGAACACTGAAGCTTTCTTT. The complete variable domain, with remaining parts taken from reference TRBV15 and TRBJ1-1, reads DAMVIQNPRYQVTQFGKPVTLSCSQTLNHNVMYWYQQKSSQAPKLLFHYYDKDFNNEADTPDNFQSRRPNTSFCFLDIRSPGLGDTAMYLCATSRAPGQGSRNTEAFFGQGTRLTVV.

This clone was seen only once. The V and J genes are TRBV6-1 and TRBJ2-7; 7 nucleotides agree with TRBD1. Germline V gene lookup returns CDR1 MNHNS and CDR2 SASEGT. The CDR3 has 15 residues. With V trimmed by 2 bases and J by 2 bases, 6 bases remained unmatched. The chain's CDR3 is CASSESPGQAYEQYF. The CDR3 DNA follows: TGTGCCAGCAGTGAATCACCCGGACAGGCCTACGAGCAGTACTTC.

The CDR3 spells CASSQGLRSVQQFF. CDR3 DNA: TGTGCCAGCAGCCAGGGATTAAGGAGTGTCCAGCAGTTCTTC. V gene TRBV7-2 combines with J gene TRBJ2-1, with D perhaps matching TRBD1 (5 bases). The germline gives CDR1 SGHTA, CDR2 FQGNSA. The V end was cut by 5 bases, the J end by 11 bases, with 19 bases between. CDR3 length: 14 amino acids.

This clone was counted between two and nine times. This chain connects TRBV6-6 to TRBJ1-5; D remains unclear. CDR3 length: 15 residues. Germline lookup yields CDR1 MNHNY and CDR2 SVGAGI (reference sequence). Trimming left V 7 bases short and J 4 bases short, with 17 bases between. The CDR3 DNA reads as TGTGCCAGCAAAAAGGGTAACAGAAGTAATCAGCCCCAGCATTTT. Amino acid sequence: CASKKGNRSNQPQHF.

V is TRBV2 and J is TRBJ2-7; 8 bases line up with TRBD2. The V segment lost 4 bases and the J segment 3 bases; nucleotides outside the gene matches: 5. This CDR3 spans 14 amino acids. CDR1 and CDR2 from the germline V gene are SNHLY and FYNNEI. For the CDR3, the DNA is TGTGCCAGCAGTGGACTAGCGCAGAGCTACGAGCAGTACTTC. Its translation is CASSGLAQSYEQYF.

The V gene is TRBV4-3, the J gene TRBJ1-2; 8 bases fit TRBD1. This CDR3 has 14 amino acids. With V trimmed by 4 bases and J by 5 bases, 6 bases remained unmatched. Germline CDR1 LGHNA, CDR2 YSLEER. CDR3 in DNA: TGCGCCAGCAGCCGTCAGACAGGGGAGTATGGCTACACCTTC. Translating gives CASSRQTGEYGYTF.

The V and J genes are TRBV19 and TRBJ1-1, with unresolved D. V was pared by 3 bases and J by 2 bases, with 10 bases between. Germline assignment: CDR1 LNHDA and CDR2 SQIVND (reference sequence). The CDR3 runs to 14 residues. This CDR3 reads CASSIRGRNTEAFF. The CDR3 DNA reads as TGTGCCAGTAGTATTCGGGGAAGAAACACTGAAGCTTTCTTT.

The DNA for the CDR3 is TGCAGCGTTGAGGGGCGCGGCTCCTACGAGCAGTACTTC. As protein: CSVEGRGSYEQYF. The rearrangement joins TRBV29-1 to TRBJ2-7; TRBD1 is a possible D gene (5 bases). From germline, CDR1 is SQVTM and CDR2 ANQGSEA. CDR3 length: 13 amino acids. Trimming took off 3 bases at V and 0 bases at J, with 9 bases between the two ends.

The chain joins TRBV19 to TRBJ1-2, with 9 bases lining up with TRBD1. The CDR3 runs 14 residues. V dropped 7 bases and J dropped 7; count of bases not matched to a gene: 10. Germline CDR1 is LNHDA and CDR2 is SQIVND (reference sequence). CDR3 DNA sequence: TGTGCCAGTACTTCACAGGGGGCTGGAATTGGCTACACCTTC. It encodes CASTSQGAGIGYTF.

The chain employs TRBV18 and TRBJ2-1; 8 nucleotides agree with TRBD2. Per germline, CDR1 KGHSH and CDR2 LQKENI. V gave up 8 bases and J gave up 8 bases; unmatched junction bases: 8. This CDR3 comprises 13 residues. CDR3 bases: TGTGCCAGCACACAGCGGGAGTTCGATGAGCAGTTCTTC. Translated: CASTQREFDEQFF.

The rearrangement joins TRBV6-6 to TRBJ2-7; a weak D match, TRBD2 (5 bases). The CDR3 consists of 14 residues. V gave up 7 bases and J gave up 4 bases, with 17 bases separating them. Germline loops: CDR1 MNHNY, CDR2 SVGAGI (reference sequence). The CDR3 reads CASNPLGWEYEQYF. The CDR3 region has the DNA TGTGCCAGCAATCCTCTAGGGTGGGAGTACGAGCAGTACTTC.